This entry concerns a single T cell receptor beta chain. Its target is unknown. Antigen-specific CD4+ T cells were expanded with viral peptide pools in the ViraFEST assay before sequencing. An approximately nine-day culture period preceded the isolation of CD4+ T cells. SARS-CoV-2 infection was confirmed by PCR in the person between March and December 2020. This record comes from a study of vaccination effects on CD4 cells after COVID-19. Study in general: The two convalescent patients provided samples 16 days and one week before vaccination.

Profiled with immunoSEQ multiplex PCR; TCRdb holds only in-frame clones, not every one. The table includes about 45,000 clones, roughly four fifths detected once. There are 18 residues in the CDR3. V lost 4 bases and J lost 6; bases outside the gene matches: 11. Germline CDR1 SGHDT, CDR2 YYEEEE. The sequenced sample was CD4+ T cells from PBMCs cultured with a peptide pool, obtained before COVID-19 vaccination. The chain carries TRBV5-6 and TRBJ2-2; the match to TRBD2 covers 14 bases. The TCR originated in a human donor who had a prior SARS-CoV-2 infection. The CDR3 bases are TGTGCCAGCAGCATAAGACTAGCGGGAGGGTTGGTCTCCGGGGAGCTGTTTTTT. Protein: CASSIRLAGGLVSGELFF.